Following are 32 T cell receptor beta chains from one sample sequenced in a study of cytomegalovirus exposure and HLA in healthy donors. The study ran its PCR with 60 Vbeta and 13 Jbeta primers. Method: immunoSEQ multiplex PCR; TCRdb's copy keeps in-frame clones and lacks some. The table has 92,000 or so clones, less than 80% seen once. Sequencing was carried out using PBMCs. These TCRs come from a woman aged 45-60 years in good health and CMV-seropositive.

This clone was detected a few times. The rearrangement uses TRBV7-2 and TRBJ2-7; 9 bases agree with TRBD1. In germline, CDR1 is SGHTA, CDR2 FQGNSA. The CDR3 is made up of 15 amino acids. V lost 5 bases and J lost 2; bases outside the gene matches: 7. CDR3 in DNA: TGTGCCAGCAGCGTCGTTTGGACAGGGGCCTACGAGCAGTACTTC. Residues: CASSVVWTGAYEQYF.

CDR3 sequence reads: CASSYGTGGIGTEAFF. As DNA, the CDR3 is TGTGCCAGCAGTTACGGAACTGGGGGGATAGGGACTGAAGCTTTCTTT. This sequence joins TRBV6-5 and TRBJ1-1; possible D gene TRBD1, 5 bases. Germline V gene sequence: CDR1 MNHEY, CDR2 SVGAGI. V was pared by 2 bases and J by 5 bases, with 18 bases between. CDR3 size: 16 residues.

This clone was observed once. The chain recombines TRBV2 with TRBJ1-2; 12 nucleotides agree with TRBD1. This CDR3 spans 17 amino acids. The germline V gene has CDR1 SNHLY and CDR2 FYNNEI. Losses at the gene ends were 10 bases for V and 4 bases for J; bases not matched to a gene: 16. The CDR3: CAIEEEDGTGGVYGYTF. CDR3 DNA: TGTGCCATCGAAGAAGAGGACGGGACAGGGGGCGTCTATGGCTACACCTTC.

The V gene is TRBV2, the J gene TRBJ2-3; TRBD1 agrees at 9 bases. The CDR3 consists of 15 residues. V trimming: 7 bases; J trimming: 6 bases; junction bases outside the gene matches: 11. Germline CDR1 is SNHLY and CDR2 is FYNNEI. The CDR3 DNA follows: TGTGCCAGCATGCCCTGGGACAGGGAGGCCGATACGCAGTATTTT. Translating it yields CASMPWDREADTQYF.

The chain recombines TRBV6-1 with TRBJ1-5, with D unresolved. This CDR3 is built from 14 residues. Germline V gene data show CDR1 as MNHNS and CDR2 as SASEGT. Trimming took off 8 bases at V and 3 bases at J, with 14 bases between the two ends. DNA for the CDR3: TGTGCCAGCGGAGGAGGGTATAACAATCAGCCCCAGCATTTT. Its protein is CASGGGYNNQPQHF.

Details on this clone: One end of the junction fails to match germline, which may point to a read error. This rearrangement joins TRBV28 to TRBJ2-1; 9 nucleotides line up with TRBD2. The CDR3 sequence is 15 residues long. Germline loops: CDR1 MDHEN, CDR2 SYDVKM. This CDR3 reads CASTLPLAGGDEQFF. CDR3 DNA: TGTGCCAGCACTTTACCTCTGGCGGGGGGGGATGAGCAGTTCTTC.

The chain combines TRBV5-1 with TRBJ2-1; TRBD2 matches at 7 bases. The CDR3 sequence is 15 residues long. Germline V gives CDR1 SGHRS, CDR2 YFSETQ. The V segment lost 2 bases and the J segment 3 bases; nucleotides outside the gene matches: 5. CDR3 bases: TGCGCCAGCAGCTTAGGTGGGGGGGGCTACAATGAGCAGTTCTTC. This gives the protein CASSLGGGGYNEQFF.

This clone occurred a few times. The chain combines TRBV5-4 with TRBJ1-2; no firm D call. Germline values: CDR1 SGHNT, CDR2 YYREEE (reference sequence). Trimming took 2 bases from V and 6 from J, leaving 11 bases between them. CDR3 length equals 13 residues. The CDR3 loop is CASSFEAFNGYTF. As DNA, the CDR3 is TGTGCCAGCAGCTTTGAGGCGTTTAATGGCTACACCTTC.

The chain recombines TRBV28 with TRBJ2-3; D possibly corresponds to TRBD2 (5 bases). Trimming pared 6 bases from V and 1 base from J, leaving 14 bases between. Looked up from germline, CDR1 is MDHEN and CDR2 is SYDVKM. The CDR3 sequence is 15 residues long. In DNA form, the CDR3 reads TGTGCCAGCAGCTTGCTAGCAACCGGCACAGATACGCAGTATTTT. It translates to CASSLLATGTDTQYF.

The sample holds one count of this clone. CDR3 sequence (DNA): TGTGCCAGCAGTGAAAAGGCTAGCGGGGGGGCCCGGGAGACCCAGTACTTC. As protein: CASSEKASGGARETQYF. The J gene is TRBJ2-5, the V gene TRBV6-1, with TRBD2 matching 12 bases. J lost 5 bases, V lost 2 bases, and 9 bases had no gene match. This CDR3 is built from 17 residues. Germline values: CDR1 MNHNS, CDR2 SASEGT.

The chain carries TRBV19 and TRBJ2-7, with D tentatively TRBD1 (6 bases). V gave up 3 bases and J gave up 1 base, with 13 bases separating them. Germline V lookup: CDR1 LNHDA, CDR2 SQIVND (reference sequence). CDR3 length equals 15 residues. CDR3 nucleotide sequence: TGTGCCAGTAGTATCCTTGCGACAGGTTCCTACGAGCAGTACTTC. As protein: CASSILATGSYEQYF.

The chain recombines TRBV6-5 with TRBJ1-2, with D perhaps matching TRBD1 (5 bases). The CDR3 extends over 15 amino acids. Trimming removed 2 bases from V and 3 bases from J, with 13 bases in between. Germline-derived CDR1 and CDR2 are MNHEY and SVGAGI. The CDR3 is CASSYPGRGDYGYTF. CDR3 bases: TGTGCCAGCAGTTACCCCGGTAGGGGCGACTATGGCTACACCTTC.

The chain has TRBV28 and TRBJ1-3; D is uncertain. Trimming removed 4 bases from V and 8 bases from J, with 15 bases in between. CDR3 length: 14 residues. Germline V lookup: CDR1 MDHEN, CDR2 SYDVKM. For the CDR3, the DNA is TGTGCCAGCAGTTCATCGGTTGAGGGTTACACCATATATTTT. Translation: CASSSSVEGYTIYF.

This chain connects TRBV18 to TRBJ2-5; perhaps TRBD1 as D (5 bases). Trimming shortened V by 5 bases and J by 1 base, and 8 bases separated the two germline ends. There are 13 residues in the CDR3. Germline CDR1 is KGHSH and CDR2 is LQKENI. CDR3 in amino acids: CASSGTGQETQYF. The CDR3 DNA reads as TGTGCCAGCTCAGGCACAGGCCAAGAGACCCAGTACTTC.

The V call is TRBV29-1, the J call TRBJ2-5; no firm D call. V lost 7 bases and J lost 2, with 11 bases in between. From germline, CDR1 is SQVTM and CDR2 ANQGSEA. The CDR3 loop spans 12 amino acids. The CDR3 DNA follows: TGCAGCGGACTGCTTGTTCAAGAGACCCAGTACTTC. This sequence encodes CSGLLVQETQYF.

The genes are TRBV18 and TRBJ2-7, with TRBD2 identical over 8 bases. V shed 3 bases and J 2 bases; nucleotides not matched to a gene: 3. CDR1 is KGHSH, CDR2 LQKENI, per germline. The CDR3 sequence is 14 residues long. DNA of the CDR3: TGTGCCAGCTCACCCACTAGCGGAGCCTACGAGCAGTACTTC. Translated, it gives CASSPTSGAYEQYF.

The gene calls are TRBV7-9 and TRBJ1-2; TRBD1 agrees at 9 bases. This CDR3 spans 16 amino acids. V gave up 1 base and J gave up 1 base; unmatched junction bases: 4. In germline, CDR1 is SEHNR, CDR2 FQNEAQ (reference sequence). In DNA, the CDR3 is TGTGCCAGCAGCTTAGACAGGGGGCTTGATAACTATGGCTACACCTTC. Its protein product is CASSLDRGLDNYGYTF. Full variable domain (remainder filled in from reference TRBV7-9 and TRBJ1-2): DTGVSQNPRHKITKRGQNVTFRCDPISEHNRLYWYRQTLGQGPEFLTYFQNEAQLEKSRLLSDRFSAERPKGSFSTLEIQRTEQGDSAMYLCASSLDRGLDNYGYTFGSGTRLTVV.

The chain joins TRBV27 to TRBJ2-7, with TRBD2 as a possible D gene (6 bases). CDR1 is MNHEY and CDR2 is SMNVEV in the germline V gene (reference sequence). The V end lost 7 bases, the J end lost 0 bases, and 13 bases lay between the germline ends. This CDR3 contains 14 residues. The DNA of the CDR3 is TGTGCCAGCACCTCGGACGGGAGCTCCTACGAGCAGTACTTC. As protein: CASTSDGSSYEQYF.

The chain joins TRBV10-2 to TRBJ2-2, with 10 positions matching TRBD2. This CDR3 has 16 residues. V was clipped by 5 bases and J by 5 bases; unmatched bases: 8. Germline V gene data show CDR1 as WSHSY and CDR2 as SAAADI. In DNA form, the CDR3 reads TGCGCCAGCAGTCCCTGGCTAGCGGGGGATACCGGGGAGCTGTTTTTT. Translating gives CASSPWLAGDTGELFF.

In this sample, this clone turned up once. The DNA for the CDR3 is TGTGCCAGCAGTTACCAGACGGGCGGGAACTATGGCTACACCTTC. Its translation: CASSYQTGGNYGYTF. The chain employs TRBV6-5 and TRBJ1-2; no definite D call. This CDR3 is 15 amino acids long. Germline CDR1 and CDR2: MNHEY and SVGAGI. V lost 2 bases and J lost 2, with 12 bases in between.

The chain recombines TRBV19 with TRBJ1-2, with TRBD1 matching over 10 bases. The V and J ends lost 6 bases and 4 bases, in that order; junction bases with no gene match: 5. CDR1 is LNHDA and CDR2 is SQIVND in the germline V gene (reference sequence). There are 14 residues in the CDR3. The CDR3 loop is CASSRQGASYGYTF. The DNA for the CDR3 is TGTGCCAGTAGCCGACAGGGGGCGAGCTATGGCTACACCTTC.

The chain uses TRBV19 and TRBJ2-3, with a possible D match to TRBD2 (5 bases). Germline-derived CDR1 and CDR2 are LNHDA and SQIVND (reference sequence). The CDR3 is 13 residues long. The V and J ends lost 7 bases and 6 bases respectively, with 14 bases between them. CDR3 in DNA: TGTGCCAGTACGAGGGCGCACAAGGATACGCAGTATTTT. It translates to CASTRAHKDTQYF. The entire variable domain, with the rest obtained from reference TRBV19 and TRBJ2-3, is as follows: DGGITQSPKYLFRKEGQNVTLSCEQNLNHDAMYWYRQDPGQGLRLIYYSQIVNDFQKGDIAEGYSVSREKKESFPLTVTSAQKNPTAFYLCASTRAHKDTQYFGPGTRLTVL.

This sequence joins TRBV30 and TRBJ1-2, with a weak D call TRBD1 (5 bases). V gave up 2 bases and J gave up 4 bases, with 8 bases separating them. Germline lookup yields CDR1 GTSNPN and CDR2 SVGIG (reference sequence). This CDR3 has 12 amino acids. As DNA, the CDR3 is TGTGCCTGGAGTAGGGGTAGCTATGGCTACACCTTC. Amino acid sequence: CAWSRGSYGYTF.

The chain recombines TRBV7-2 with TRBJ1-1; D gene uncertain. The CDR3 runs 15 residues. The germline gives CDR1 SGHTA, CDR2 FQGNSA. The germline V and J ends were trimmed by 5 bases and 1 base, with 14 bases remaining between them. The DNA for the CDR3 is TGTGCCAGCAGCCCCCCGAGTTCAGGGAACACTGAAGCTTTCTTT. Protein: CASSPPSSGNTEAFF.

The V and J genes are TRBV7-2 and TRBJ1-3; 9 bases map to TRBD1. CDR3 length equals 17 residues. V lost 0 bases and J lost 2; bases outside the gene matches: 5. Per germline, CDR1 SGHTA and CDR2 FQGNSA. Written as DNA, the CDR3 is TGTGCCAGCAGCTTAGCGCTTTGGGACAGGGCTGGAAACACCATATATTTT. Encoded protein: CASSLALWDRAGNTIYF.

The gene calls are TRBV25-1 and TRBJ1-4; D remains ambiguous. CDR1 is MGHDK, CDR2 SYGVNS, per germline. The CDR3 totals 13 residues. The V end lost 7 bases, the J end lost 8 bases, and 14 bases lay between the germline ends. CDR3 residues: CASMPGDFEKLFF. CDR3 nucleotides: TGTGCCAGCATGCCCGGGGATTTCGAAAAACTGTTTTTT. Full variable domain (rest looked up from reference TRBV25-1 and TRBJ1-4): EADIYQTPRYLVIGTGKKITLECSQTMGHDKMYWYQQDPGMELHLIHYSYGVNSTEKGDLSSESTVSRIRTEHFPLTLESARPSHTSQYLCASMPGDFEKLFFGSGTQLSVL.

The genes are TRBV6-1 and TRBJ1-4; D gene unclear. Germline CDR1 MNHNS, CDR2 SASEGT. V was shortened by 3 bases and J by 5 bases, with 16 bases between the two germline ends. The CDR3 loop spans 16 amino acids. CDR3 protein: CASSEETGAENEKLFF. For the CDR3, the DNA is TGTGCCAGCAGTGAGGAGACGGGAGCCGAAAATGAAAAACTGTTTTTT.

Concerning this clone: This CDR3 is also generated by other DNA sequences in the sample. The chain links TRBV2 to TRBJ1-5, with D uncertain. The V and J ends lost 1 base and 4 bases respectively, with 11 bases between them. This CDR3 comprises 15 residues. From germline, CDR1 is SNHLY and CDR2 FYNNEI. As DNA, the CDR3 is TGTGCCAGCAGTGAAGGAGGGAGTCGGAATCAGCCCCAGCATTTT. Its protein product is CASSEGGSRNQPQHF.

The rearrangement joins TRBV18 to TRBJ1-2; TRBD1 matches 9 bases. Trimming cost V 3 bases and J 3 bases; bases outside gene matches: 11. The CDR3 spans 17 residues. Germline values: CDR1 KGHSH, CDR2 LQKENI. CDR3 protein: CASSPLRDRVSYYGYTF. CDR3 DNA sequence: TGTGCCAGCTCACCCCTCCGGGACAGGGTTAGTTACTATGGCTACACCTTC.

The chain recombines TRBV28 with TRBJ1-6; a weak D match, TRBD1 (6 bases). Per germline, CDR1 MDHEN and CDR2 SYDVKM. Trimming left V 6 bases short and J 0 bases short, with 15 bases between. The CDR3 covers 17 residues. The CDR3 DNA reads as TGTGCCAGCAGGTCGACAGGCCTGAGCTCCTATAATTCACCCCTCCACTTT. It codes for CASRSTGLSSYNSPLHF. Drawing the rest from reference TRBV28 and TRBJ1-6, the complete variable domain is DVKVTQSSRYLVKRTGEKVFLECVQDMDHENMFWYRQDPGLGLRLIYFSYDVKMKEKGDIPEGYSVSREKKERFSLILESASTNQTSMYLCASRSTGLSSYNSPLHFGNGTRLTVT.

V is TRBV30 and J is TRBJ2-7; TRBD1 agrees at 10 bases. The CDR3 length is 16 residues. V was pared by 4 bases and J by 0 bases, with 9 bases of the junction left unmatched. Germline V gives CDR1 GTSNPN, CDR2 SVGIG (reference sequence). For the CDR3, the DNA is TGTGCCTGGAATGCCTGGGGACAGGGGACCTCCTACGAGCAGTACTTC. Translated, it gives CAWNAWGQGTSYEQYF. The complete variable domain, with remaining parts taken from reference TRBV30 and TRBJ2-7, reads SQTIHQWPATLVQPVGSPLSLECTVEGTSNPNLYWYRQAAGRGLQLLFYSVGIGQISSEVPQNLSASRPQDRQFILSSKKLLLSDSGFYLCAWNAWGQGTSYEQYFGPGTRLTVT.

The chain recombines TRBV5-6 with TRBJ2-3; D is unresolved. This CDR3 region has 13 residues. CDR1 is SGHDT and CDR2 is YYEEEE in the germline V gene. V shed 2 bases and J shed 0 bases, with 4 bases lying between them. The CDR3, as DNA: TGTGCCAGCAGCTTCGGGAGCACAGATACGCAGTATTTT. Its translation is CASSFGSTDTQYF.